This entry is about one TCR beta chain. Antigen: not known. The PCR contained 60 Vbeta and 13 Jbeta primers. Clones were read by immunoSEQ multiplex PCR, and TCRdb kept only the in-frame ones, dropping some. Of about 72,000 clones in the sample, around 82% were seen once. Germline CDR1 is MNHEY and CDR2 is SVGAGI. Unmatched junction bases numbered 5, after V lost 7 bases and J lost 2 bases. The CDR3 has 15 amino acids. The entry originates in a study of cytomegalovirus exposure and HLA in healthy donors. Whole-study results and caveats: For TCR beta chains, V- and J-gene trimming was later linked to a missense DCLRE1C variant.

V and J are TRBV6-5 and TRBJ1-5; the match to TRBD1 covers 10 bases. Specimen: PBMCs. This TCR derives from a man aged 18 to 30 in good health and CMV-seronegative. CDR3 loop: CASKTGTGGNQPQHF. CDR3 DNA: TGTGCCAGCAAAACCGGGACAGGGGGCAATCAGCCCCAGCATTTT.